The 3 T cell receptor beta chains presented below share a single source sample, sequenced in a study of regulatory T cells in long-lasting Graves disease. Indicated time point: newly diagnosed GD, antithyroid drugs for less than 3 months. The TCR library was made from RNA that had been extracted from PBMCs in TRIzol. HTBI primers from iRepertoire and Arm-PCR of CDR3 regions yielded the TCR beta libraries. TCRdb reprocessed the multiplex PCR reads with MiXCR, giving one entry per CDR3 protein. The sample contains fewer than 650,000 distinct CDR3 sequences, under 20% of which appear only once. The same data also went into a second study, on T cells in Graves' hyperthyroidism and ophthalmopathy.

The sequencing here drew on peripheral blood mononuclear cells (PBMCs), taken at new diagnosis, from a patient treated with antithyroid drugs. These receptors all come from a woman aged 25 to 45 with Graves disease.

This clonotype was recorded many times. The chain is built from TRBV7-2 and TRBJ2-7; 9 nucleotides align to TRBD1. CDR1 and CDR2 from the germline V gene are SGHTA and FQGNSA. The V and J ends lost 5 bases and 3 bases, in that order; junction bases with no gene match: 8. The CDR3 length is 15 residues. In DNA, the CDR3 is TGTGCCAGCAGCCCTAGTGGGACAGGGATCTACGAGCAGTACTTC. Protein product: CASSPSGTGIYEQYF.

The chain uses TRBV7-3 and TRBJ2-1; 7 bases fit TRBD1. Germline assignment: CDR1 SGHTA and CDR2 FQGTGA. The CDR3 has 13 residues. V lost 5 bases to trimming and J lost 4 bases; unmatched junction nucleotides: 2. The CDR3 DNA is TGTGCCAGCAGCAGGGGACAGTACAATGAGCAGTTCTTC. This codes for CASSRGQYNEQFF. The variable domain in full, completed from reference TRBV7-3 and TRBJ2-1, reads GAGVSQTPSNKVTEKGKYVELRCDPISGHTALYWYRQSLGQGPEFLIYFQGTGAADDSGLPNDRFFAVRPEGSVSTLKIQRTERGDSAVYLCASSRGQYNEQFFGPGTRLTVL.

This chain uses TRBV7-2 with TRBJ1-1; TRBD1 might be the D (5 bases). V was clipped by 5 bases and J by 6 bases, with 19 bases between them. Germline CDR1 is SGHTA and CDR2 is FQGNSA. The CDR3 loop spans 15 amino acids. CDR3 DNA: TGTGCCAGCAGCCCTCCGCCAGGGAGTCGCTCTGAAGCTTTCTTT. As protein: CASSPPPGSRSEAFF.